This T cell receptor (beta chain) was recorded in a study of T cell responses to AZD1222 COVID-19 vaccine. Comment on this clone: Antigen unknown.

The data were produced by immunoSEQ multiplex PCR, yet TCRdb's version contains in-frame clones alone and is incomplete. The profile shows roughly 200,000 clones, approximately 94% of them singletons. Overall study findings and caveats: Repertoires were collected only later (after the peak T cell response had occurred).

The CDR3 is 17 residues long. Trimming removed 3 bases from V and 0 bases from J, with 17 bases in between. Per germline, CDR1 MNHEY and CDR2 SMNVEV (reference sequence). The sequence was obtained from an adult who received the MenACWY meningococcal vaccine as a control. The sample was peripheral blood, taken 28 days after the second dose of the MenACWY control vaccine. The chain couples TRBV27 to TRBJ1-1, with a weak D call TRBD1 (5 bases). CDR3 protein: CASSLGGAGTVNTEAFF. The CDR3 DNA is TGTGCCAGCAGTTTGGGGGGTGCGGGGACGGTGAACACTGAAGCTTTCTTT.